Listed here are 27 T cell receptor beta chains from one sample, sequenced in a study of T cells in Graves' hyperthyroidism and ophthalmopathy. The CDR3 regions of TCR beta were amplified from RNA transcripts. An initial round of RT-PCR targeting the TCR CDR3 relied on the HTBI primer set. Via MiXCR, TCRdb re-called the multiplex PCR reads, giving one row per CDR3 protein. The sample shows 690,000 or so distinct CDR3 sequences, approximately 18% of them seen only once. The sample taken for sequencing was blood. The origin of the receptors is a woman aged 45-60 years with Graves' hyperthyroidism that later progressed to Graves' ophthalmopathy.

To note about this clonotype: Relative to the germline gene, one junction end is altered; a read error may explain this. The genes are TRBV7-7 and TRBJ2-2; 8 bases are shared with TRBD1. CDR3 size: 18 residues. From germline, CDR1 is SSHAT and CDR2 FNYEAQ (reference sequence). CDR3 in DNA: TGTGCTAGCAGCTTATCCCTCGGACAGGGTTCGAACACCGGGGAGCTGTTTTTT. Its translation: CASSLSLGQGSNTGELFF.

This clonotype has ten or more counts. The genes are TRBV12-5 and TRBJ1-5, with D possibly being TRBD1 (6 bases). CDR1 LGHNT and CDR2 FRNRAP come from the germline V gene. The ends were cut back, 5 bases at V and 1 base at J, with 15 bases in the middle. The CDR3 is 16 amino acids. The CDR3 spells CASGPLIQGSNQPQHF. CDR3 nucleotide sequence: TGTGCTAGTGGTCCCCTAATCCAGGGGAGCAATCAGCCCCAGCATTTT. Full variable domain (remainder filled in from reference TRBV12-5 and TRBJ1-5): DARVTQTPRHKVTEMGQEVTMRCQPILGHNTVFWYRQTMMQGLELLAYFRNRAPLDDSGMPKDRFSAEMPDATLATLKIQPSEPRDSAVYFCASGPLIQGSNQPQHFGDGTRLSIL.

As for this clonotype: A much larger clone sits a single nucleotide away, making a read error possible. The chain employs TRBV3-1 and TRBJ2-7, with unresolved D. The CDR3 is 14 amino acids. Germline assignment: CDR1 LGHDT and CDR2 YNNKEL (reference sequence). CDR3 protein: CASSQVGTSHEQYF. The CDR3, as DNA: TGTGCCAGCAGCCAAGTCGGTACCTCCCACGAGCAGTACTTC.

V and J are TRBV2 and TRBJ2-5; 9 bases are shared with TRBD2. The CDR3 contains 14 residues. Germline V lookup: CDR1 SNHLY, CDR2 FYNNEI. With V trimmed by 6 bases and J by 5 bases, 7 bases remained unmatched. The CDR3 region has the DNA TGTGCCAGCAGCATAGCGGGGGTGGGGGAGACCCAGTACTTC. As protein: CASSIAGVGETQYF.

This clonotype has more than one count but fewer than ten. CDR3 region: CATSDSGYNEQFF. Written as DNA, the CDR3 is TGTGCCACCAGCGACTCAGGCTACAATGAGCAGTTCTTC. This chain uses TRBV24-1 with TRBJ2-1; D remains unclear. Germline CDR1 reads KGHDR; CDR2 reads SFDVKD. There are 13 residues in the CDR3. Deletions cut 7 bases from V and 3 bases from J, with 9 bases between.

This chain connects TRBV2 to TRBJ2-1; 8 nucleotides agree with TRBD2. Germline V gene data show CDR1 as SNHLY and CDR2 as FYNNEI. The length of the CDR3 is 15 residues. V lost 6 bases, J lost 10 bases, and 14 bases stayed unmatched. The CDR3 sequence is CASSLQRGPTGEQFF. The CDR3 DNA is TGTGCCAGCAGCCTCCAGCGGGGGCCCACGGGGGAGCAGTTCTTC.

In its sample, this clonotype was seen a few times. The chain combines TRBV5-1 with TRBJ2-2, with 8 bases matching TRBD1. V dropped 1 base and J dropped 1; count of bases not matched to a gene: 3. The germline gives CDR1 SGHRS, CDR2 YFSETQ. The CDR3 has 16 residues. CDR3 nucleotides: TGCGCCAGCAGCTTGAAGGGGACAGGGAACACCGGGGAGCTGTTTTTT. This translates into CASSLKGTGNTGELFF.

A few counts support this clonotype. The chain has TRBV5-1 and TRBJ2-7, with a tentative D call TRBD1 (8 bases). V was shortened by 0 bases and J by 6 bases, with 19 bases between the two germline ends. Germline assignment: CDR1 SGHRS and CDR2 YFSETQ. The CDR3 totals 16 residues. The CDR3 sequence is CASSLVYRGGRVEQYF. DNA for the CDR3: TGCGCCAGCAGCTTGGTTTACAGGGGGGGACGGGTCGAGCAGTACTTC.

As for this clonotype: Given a much more abundant clone one base away, this may be a read error. In DNA, the CDR3 is TGTGCCAGCGGCCAAGCGAGGGGTTCAGGAAACACCATATATTTT. Its translation is CASGQARGSGNTIYF. The chain uses TRBV3-1 and TRBJ1-3, with D tentatively TRBD1 (5 bases). The CDR3 has 15 residues. Germline loops: CDR1 LGHDT, CDR2 YNNKEL (reference sequence).

This clonotype was seen repeatedly, ten times or more. The rearrangement uses TRBV5-1 and TRBJ1-5; 10 bases line up with TRBD1. The V and J ends lost 1 base and 5 bases, in that order; junction bases with no gene match: 3. CDR3 length: 15 residues. Per the germline V gene, CDR1 is SGHRS and CDR2 is YFSETQ. CDR3 loop: CASSLLTGGDQPQHF. The CDR3 DNA is TGCGCCAGCAGCTTGTTGACAGGGGGCGATCAGCCCCAGCATTTT.

V gene TRBV29-1 combines with J gene TRBJ1-2, with TRBD1 identical over 8 bases. The CDR3 is made up of 15 amino acids. The V gene's germline CDR1 is SQVTM and CDR2 ANQGSEA. With 2 bases clipped from V and 0 bases from J, the junction kept 5 bases outside the gene matches. CDR3 residues: CSVERGDRTNYGYTF. In nucleotides, the CDR3 is TGCAGCGTTGAAAGGGGGGACAGGACTAACTATGGCTACACCTTC.

This clonotype was seen repeatedly, ten times or more. The chain employs TRBV3-1 and TRBJ1-4; no clear D. CDR1 and CDR2 from the germline V gene are LGHDT and YNNKEL (reference sequence). V was shortened by 1 base and J by 5 bases, with 8 bases between the two germline ends. The CDR3 spans 14 residues. The CDR3 nucleotides read TGTGCCAGCAGCCAAGTCAGGAGCAATGAAAAACTGTTTTTT. This translates into CASSQVRSNEKLFF.

This clonotype showed up just a few times. As DNA, the CDR3 is TGTGCCAGCAGCTTGCTAGAAGGCGGTTATGGCTACACCTTC. It translates to CASSLLEGGYGYTF. The chain combines TRBV5-6 with TRBJ1-2; D unresolved. Germline-derived CDR1 and CDR2 are SGHDT and YYEEEE. The CDR3 covers 14 residues. V was pared by 1 base and J by 5 bases, with 12 bases between.

The chain is built from TRBV3-1 and TRBJ2-7, with D unresolved. In germline, CDR1 is LGHDT, CDR2 YNNKEL (reference sequence). The germline V and J ends were trimmed by 1 base and 1 base, with 14 bases remaining between them. There are 16 residues in the CDR3. This CDR3 reads CASSQANDVDSYEQYF. DNA for the CDR3: TGTGCCAGCAGCCAAGCGAACGACGTAGATTCCTACGAGCAGTACTTC.

This clonotype appeared many times. This chain joins TRBV20-1 and TRBJ2-1, with 11 nucleotides matching TRBD2. The CDR3 has 15 residues. Germline V gene sequence: CDR1 DFQATT, CDR2 SNEGSKA (reference sequence). With V trimmed by 0 bases and J by 7 bases, 5 bases remained unmatched. CDR3 in DNA: TGCAGTGCTAGAGATAGCGGGGGGGCCGGGAATGAGCAGTTCTTC. Its protein product is CSARDSGGAGNEQFF.

This clonotype was recorded at least ten times. The chain combines TRBV7-6 with TRBJ1-1; D ambiguous. Trimming removed 4 bases from V and 1 base from J, with 13 bases in between. From germline, CDR1 is SGHVS and CDR2 FNYEAQ. The CDR3 length is 15 residues. The CDR3 DNA follows: TGTGCCAGCAGCTCCTCGGGAGAACCGAACACTGAAGCTTTCTTT. Translating gives CASSSSGEPNTEAFF.

V and J are TRBV12-3 or TRBV12-4 and TRBJ2-2, with 9 bases matching TRBD1. The CDR3 loop spans 15 amino acids. The V gene end was trimmed by 3 bases and the J gene end by 4 bases; junction bases not matched to a gene: 3. CDR3 region: CASSFRDRVTGELFF. The CDR3 DNA reads as TGTGCCAGCAGTTTTCGGGACAGGGTCACCGGGGAGCTGTTTTTT.

At least ten counts were recorded for this clonotype. This rearrangement joins TRBV6-1 to TRBJ2-5; D is unresolved. The CDR3 contains 16 residues. V was pared by 0 bases and J by 1 base, with 12 bases between. Germline V CDR1 and CDR2: MNHNS, SASEGT. CDR3 nucleotide sequence: TGTGCCAGCAGTGAAGCGAGCGCGTCCTTCCAAGAGACCCAGTACTTC. Protein product: CASSEASASFQETQYF.

The rearrangement uses TRBV7-8 and TRBJ2-1; D is perhaps TRBD1 (6 bases). Per germline, CDR1 SGHVS and CDR2 FQNEAQ. Trimming shortened V by 7 bases and J by 8 bases, and 18 bases separated the two germline ends. CDR3 size: 14 residues. The CDR3 reads CASNPSPGADEQFF. Written as DNA, the CDR3 is TGTGCCAGCAACCCGAGTCCAGGGGCGGATGAGCAGTTCTTC.

The V call is TRBV12-3 or TRBV12-4, the J call TRBJ2-1, with D possibly TRBD2 on 6 matching bases. V shed 2 bases and J shed 2 bases, with 13 bases lying between them. The CDR3 loop spans 16 amino acids. As DNA, the CDR3 is TGTGCCAGCAGTTTAAGTCGGGGGATACCCTACAATGAGCAGTTCTTC. Amino acids: CASSLSRGIPYNEQFF.

This clonotype has more than one count but fewer than ten. This sequence joins TRBV24-1 and TRBJ2-2; no firm D call. In germline, CDR1 is KGHDR, CDR2 SFDVKD. The CDR3 loop spans 13 amino acids. V dropped 3 bases and J dropped 4 bases, with 5 bases sitting between them. In nucleotides, the CDR3 is TGTGCCACCAGTGATGCTATCACCGGGGAGCTGTTTTTT. Its translation: CATSDAITGELFF.

The V gene is TRBV7-8, the J gene TRBJ2-1; D gene unclear. The CDR3 is 14 residues long. From germline, CDR1 is SGHVS and CDR2 FQNEAQ. V lost 1 base to trimming and J lost 6 bases, with 10 bases between them. This CDR3 reads CASSLVSPPNEQFF. DNA for the CDR3: TGTGCCAGCAGCTTAGTATCTCCCCCCAATGAGCAGTTCTTC.

This clonotype showed up just a few times. This chain connects TRBV5-1 to TRBJ2-2; perhaps TRBD2 as D (5 bases). CDR3 size: 14 residues. With 6 bases removed from V and 6 bases from J, the gap between germline ends came to 15 bases. Germline V gene lookup returns CDR1 SGHRS and CDR2 YFSETQ. This CDR3 is CASTLRTFSGELFF. The CDR3 DNA follows: TGCGCCAGCACCCTGAGGACTTTTTCCGGGGAGCTGTTTTTT. Drawing the rest from reference TRBV5-1 and TRBJ2-2, the complete variable domain is KAGVTQTPRYLIKTRGQQVTLSCSPISGHRSVSWYQQTPGQGLQFLFEYFSETQRNKGNFPGRFSGRQFSNSRSEMNVSTLELGDSALYLCASTLRTFSGELFFGEGSRLTVL.

A few counts support this clonotype. A clone one base away is much larger, so this may be a read error. J is TRBJ2-1 and V is TRBV6-2 or TRBV6-3, with TRBD2 identical over 7 bases. The CDR3 spans 14 residues. Germline V gene sequence: CDR1 MNHEY, CDR2 SVGEGT. Trimming cost V 4 bases and J 6 bases; bases outside gene matches: 6. The CDR3, as DNA: TGTGCCAGCAGTTCACGAGCGGGGCCCAATGAGCAGTTCTTC. This gives the protein CASSSRAGPNEQFF.

This clonotype was found a few times. The chain combines TRBV12-3 or TRBV12-4 with TRBJ2-5; D possibly uses TRBD1 or TRBD2 (5 bases each). Trimming pared 6 bases from V and 7 bases from J, leaving 18 bases between. This CDR3 is 14 amino acids long. Written as DNA, the CDR3 is TGTGCCAGCAGAACTTCCGGGGCATTAGGGACCCAGTACTTC. It specifies CASRTSGALGTQYF.

The rearrangement uses TRBV6-5 and TRBJ1-5; D is perhaps TRBD1 (5 bases). The CDR3 loop spans 15 amino acids. From germline, CDR1 is MNHEY and CDR2 SVGAGI. Trimming cost V 4 bases and J 5 bases, with 15 bases left between them. The CDR3 nucleotides read TGTGCCAGCAGTTCCGCGGGGGTCAAAGATCAGCCCCAGCATTTT. Its translation: CASSSAGVKDQPQHF.

This clonotype came up a few times. The V call is TRBV19, the J call TRBJ2-6; D is perhaps TRBD2 (5 bases). The CDR3 totals 14 residues. V was pared by 4 bases and J by 2 bases, with 6 bases between. The V gene's germline CDR1 is LNHDA and CDR2 SQIVND (reference sequence). This CDR3 is CASSTSPGANVLTF. The DNA of the CDR3 is TGTGCCAGTAGTACTAGCCCTGGGGCCAACGTCCTGACTTTC.